The table lists the clone carrying this T cell receptor beta chain with many counts. The target antigen is unknown. TCR beta CDR3 regions were amplified from RNA transcripts. A first-round RT-PCR of the TCR CDR3 used the HTBI primer set. MiXCR, applied by TCRdb to the multiplex PCR reads, yields one record per CDR3 protein. The table lists 480,000 or so distinct CDR3 sequences, 46% of them singletons. There are 12 residues in the CDR3. CDR1 and CDR2 from the germline V gene are SGHNT and YYREEE (reference sequence). V was trimmed by 5 bases and J by 8 bases, leaving 13 bases between them. Uncontrolled infection, other autoimmune disease, pregnancy and lactation each barred patients from inclusion. Diagnoses were made from clinical symptoms, serum measures (thyroxine and TRAb), thyroid ultrasound and orbital computed tomography. The data stem from a study of T cells in Graves' hyperthyroidism and ophthalmopathy.

General study points: In the blood, most expanded thyroid clonotypes above 0.001 appeared as well. Model-based prediction identified ophthalmopathy a median approximately 6.2 months prior to its onset.

The sequence was obtained from an adult woman with Graves' disease, either hyperthyroidism or ophthalmopathy (not recorded which). V and J are TRBV5-4 and TRBJ1-1; possibly TRBD1 for D (6 bases). Sequencing was done on a sample of peripheral blood or thyroid tissue (not recorded which). The CDR3 region is CASSSRDREAFF. The CDR3 coding sequence is TGTGCCAGCAGTTCTCGTGACAGGGAAGCTTTCTTT. Full variable domain (remainder filled in from reference TRBV5-4 and TRBJ1-1): ETGVTQSPTHLIKTRGQQVTLRCSSQSGHNTVSWYQQALGQGPQFIFQYYREEENGRGNFPPRFSGLQFPNYSSELNVNALELDDSALYLCASSSRDREAFFGQGTRLTVV.